Following are 7 T cell receptor beta chains from one sample sequenced in a study of blood T cells in healthy people across ages. The use of a sample-barcoded 5' primer and a J-beta primer mix characterized a second PCR of roughly 7 to 11 cycles. MiXCR, applied by TCRdb to the 5' RACE reads, yields one record per CDR3 protein. The data show around 2 million distinct CDR3 sequences, with around 42% seen just once and roughly 23% held by the top ten. Sequencing used blood. Source of these receptors: a human donor in good health.

The CDR3 coding sequence is TGTGCCAGCAGCTTAGACGGACAGGGGTTGCAGTATTTT. Its protein product is CASSLDGQGLQYF. The rearrangement links TRBV7-2 to TRBJ2-3; 9 bases map to TRBD1. Trimming cost V 1 base and J 11 bases; bases outside gene matches: 4. The CDR3 runs to 13 residues. The germline V gene has CDR1 SGHTA and CDR2 FQGNSA.

This clonotype was observed at least ten times. The genes are TRBV20-1 and TRBJ2-7; 9 nucleotides line up with TRBD1. The CDR3 length is 18 residues. The germline CDR1 and CDR2 sequences are DFQATT and SNEGSKA (reference sequence). Trimming cost V 3 bases and J 0 bases; bases outside gene matches: 15. The CDR3 loop is CSASRSTPGQGSSYEQYF. The CDR3 region has the DNA TGCAGTGCTAGTCGTTCTACGCCGGGACAGGGTAGCTCCTACGAGCAGTACTTC.

Worth noting for this clonotype: This may be a read error: a much more frequent sequence differs by one nucleotide. The chain recombines TRBV7-2 with TRBJ1-1; no definite D call. Germline values: CDR1 SGHTA, CDR2 FQGNSA. Trimming cost V 11 bases and J 11 bases, with 18 bases left between them. CDR3 length: 11 residues. The CDR3 reads CAGPRRFGAFF. The DNA of the CDR3 is TGTGCCGGCCCCCGGCGGTTCGGCGCTTTCTTT.

This chain links TRBV11-3 with TRBJ2-3; D may be TRBD1 or TRBD2 (6 bases each). V shed 5 bases and J shed 1 base, with 16 bases lying between them. This CDR3 has 16 amino acids. Germline-derived CDR1 and CDR2 are SGHNT and YENEEA. Written as DNA, the CDR3 is TGTGCCAGCAGCCCGATGGGGGGCGGGGGCACAGATACGCAGTATTTT. Protein sequence: CASSPMGGGGTDTQYF. The complete variable domain, with remaining parts taken from reference TRBV11-3 and TRBJ2-3, reads EAGVVQSPRYKIIEKKQPVAFWCNPISGHNTLYWYLQNLGQGPELLIRYENEEAVDDSQLPKDRFSAERLKGVDSTLKIQPAELGDSAVYLCASSPMGGGGTDTQYFGPGTRLTVL.

This clonotype was seen more than once but under ten times. J is TRBJ1-5 and V is TRBV7-8, with D unclear. The germline gives CDR1 SGHVS, CDR2 FQNEAQ. This CDR3 spans 14 amino acids. Deletions cut 1 base from V and 9 bases from J, with 13 bases between. This CDR3 reads CASSLEGRLRPQHF. The CDR3 nucleotides are TGTGCCAGCAGCTTAGAGGGCAGGCTACGGCCCCAGCATTTT. The complete variable domain, with remaining parts taken from reference TRBV7-8 and TRBJ1-5, reads GAGVSQSPRYKVAKRGQDVALRCDPISGHVSLFWYQQALGQGPEFLTYFQNEAQLDKSGLPSDRFFAERPEGSVSTLKIQRTQQEDSAVYLCASSLEGRLRPQHFGDGTRLSIL.

The chain recombines TRBV13 with TRBJ1-1; D is unresolved. The CDR3 covers 11 residues. The germline V gene has CDR1 PRHDT and CDR2 FYEKMQ (reference sequence). Trimming removed 6 bases from V and 3 bases from J, with 5 bases in between. CDR3 sequence (DNA): TGTGCCAGCAGAATGGACACTGAAGCTTTCTTT. Its translation: CASRMDTEAFF. The whole variable domain, remainder taken from reference TRBV13 and TRBJ1-1, is AAGVIQSPRHLIKEKRETATLKCYPIPRHDTVYWYQQGPGQDPQFLISFYEKMQSDKGSIPDRFSAQQFSDYHSELNMSSLELGDSALYFCASRMDTEAFFGQGTRLTVV.

V and J are TRBV29-1 and TRBJ2-5; no definite D call. Per germline, CDR1 SQVTM and CDR2 ANQGSEA. Trimming cost V 4 bases and J 11 bases, with 20 bases left between them. The CDR3 totals 13 residues. CDR3 amino acids: CSVAPVLGSLQYF. The CDR3 nucleotides are TGCAGCGTTGCCCCAGTGTTGGGATCCCTGCAGTACTTC.